Sequencing of this T cell receptor beta chain was carried out in a study of blood T cell repertoires in COVID-19 (dated by TCRdb to the early 2020s). The study in broad terms: Samples covering the acute and convalescent phases of COVID-19 were provided by collaborators in the United States, Italy and Spain. The sample metadata nearly always contained a de-identified subject ID, COVID-19 status, age in years and sex. Samples came from the ongoing ImmuneRACE study (first 160 participants) plus 1,254 subjects from 6 global collaborators. Subjects who had been exposed to COVID-19, were actively infected with it, or had recovered from it provided the deeply sampled blood TCRbeta repertoires that made up the dataset. The repertoires were released in a freely available public database meant as a resource for research on the immune response to SARS-CoV-2. The material from the prospective study consisted of cDNA or gDNA derived from T cells, B-cell-depleted T cells, or PBMCs. Where available, HLA class I and class II types were obtained from metadata supplied by the sample provider rather than from assay-based typing. Here is what the overall study found, with its caveats: How much clinical and demographic metadata was included differed by source and by participant, and the metadata was provided uncurated.

Each collaborating institution followed its own protocols to collect whole blood in K2EDTA tubes. For TCRbeta analysis, collaborators shipped samples in one of three forms: frozen whole blood, isolated PBMCs, or DNA extracted from either of those sample types. On this clone: Its antigen specificity is not known. No clone much larger than this one lies a single base away; base qualities are absent.

TCRbeta CDR3 regions were amplified from genomic DNA using the immunoSEQ Assay, a bias-controlled multiplex PCR. The authors' pipeline ran thus. Nucleated cell counts per sample were estimated from amplification of reference gene primers within the assay. To quantify the absolute abundance of each unique TCRbeta CDR3 rearrangement, sequence reads were collapsed and filtered. For each sample, productive Simpson clonality was calculated by taking the square root of Simpson's diversity index across productive rearrangements. TCRdb carries this immuneACCESS record with in-frame sequences only. Its versions omit some clonotypes, under half of them owing to an unresolved V gene in the studies checked, with the rest unexplained. V, J and clone size are taken as reported in that table, and D and trimming were inferred from the DNA itself. Here the sample has about 30,000 clones; 87% occur a single time. The ten largest make up under 7% of the sample.

The germline V gene encodes CDR1 SGHDT and CDR2 YYEEEE. V loses 4 bases at its end and J loses 2 bases; junction bases beyond the gene matches: 5. Reading from cysteine to phenylalanine, the CDR3 counts 16 amino acids. Just the 48-base CDR3 DNA is kept, in frame starting at base 1. This TCR was sampled from a man aged 55 to 70 with active COVID-19. Sequenced sample: peripheral blood. The rearranged chain carries TRBV5-6 and TRBJ2-6, with 8 bases matching TRBD1. The CDR3 loop reads CASSGDRGAGANVLTF. The DNA sequence follows: TGTGCCAGCAGCGGCGACAGGGGCGCTGGGGCCAACGTCCTGACTTTC.